Described below is a single TCR beta chain sequence and its context. The antigen remains unidentified. This record belongs to a study of T cell responses to AZD1222 COVID-19 vaccine. Generated by immunoSEQ multiplex PCR, the TCRdb table keeps only in-frame clones and is missing some. The sample records 89,000 or so clones, roughly 86% being singletons. V was pared by 7 bases and J by 4 bases, with 4 bases of the junction left unmatched. The CDR3 totals 12 residues. Germline values: CDR1 SQVTM, CDR2 ANQGSEA. Findings and caveats of the study: Following two doses of AZD1222, Spike-specific TCR breadth and depth rose. Only six individuals given AZD1222 were seropositive at baseline.

Source: peripheral blood, taken 28 days after the second AZD1222 dose. The chain couples TRBV29-1 to TRBJ2-5; TRBD2 matches at 9 bases. This receptor was identified in an adult who received the AZD1222 COVID-19 vaccine. CDR3: CSAGLATETQYF. The CDR3 DNA is TGCAGCGCCGGACTAGCGACAGAGACCCAGTACTTC. Looking up the rest from reference TRBV29-1 and TRBJ2-5 gives the full variable domain: SAVISQKPSRDICQRGTSLTIQCQVDSQVTMMFWYRQQPGQSLTLIATANQGSEATYESGFVIDKFPISRPNLTFSTLTVSNMSPEDSSIYLCSAGLATETQYFGPGTRLLVL.